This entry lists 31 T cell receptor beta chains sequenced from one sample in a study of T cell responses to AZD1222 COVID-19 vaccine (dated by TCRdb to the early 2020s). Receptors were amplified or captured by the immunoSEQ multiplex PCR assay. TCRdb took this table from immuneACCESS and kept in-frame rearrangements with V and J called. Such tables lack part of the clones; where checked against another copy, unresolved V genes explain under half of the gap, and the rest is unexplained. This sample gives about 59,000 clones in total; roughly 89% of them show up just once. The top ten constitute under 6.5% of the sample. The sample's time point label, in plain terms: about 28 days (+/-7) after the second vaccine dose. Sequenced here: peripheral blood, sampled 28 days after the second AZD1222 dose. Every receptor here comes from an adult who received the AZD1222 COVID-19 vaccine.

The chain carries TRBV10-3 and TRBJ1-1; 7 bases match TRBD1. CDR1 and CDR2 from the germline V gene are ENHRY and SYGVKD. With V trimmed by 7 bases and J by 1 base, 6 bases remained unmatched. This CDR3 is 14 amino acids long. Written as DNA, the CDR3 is TGTGCCATCACCTCGGGACAGCAGAACACTGAAGCTTTCTTT. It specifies CAITSGQQNTEAFF.

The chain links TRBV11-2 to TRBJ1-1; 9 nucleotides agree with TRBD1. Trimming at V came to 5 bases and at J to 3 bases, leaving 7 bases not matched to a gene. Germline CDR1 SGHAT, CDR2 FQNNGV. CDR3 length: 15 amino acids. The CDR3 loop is CASSVGQGGDTEAFF. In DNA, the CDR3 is TGTGCCAGCAGCGTGGGACAGGGAGGGGACACTGAAGCTTTCTTT.

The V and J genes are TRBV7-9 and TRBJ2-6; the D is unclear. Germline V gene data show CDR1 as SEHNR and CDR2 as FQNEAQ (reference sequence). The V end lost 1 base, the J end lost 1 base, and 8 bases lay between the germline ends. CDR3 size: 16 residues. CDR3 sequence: CASSLEGSSGANVLTF. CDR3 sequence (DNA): TGTGCCAGCAGCTTAGAAGGGTCGTCTGGGGCCAACGTCCTGACTTTC.

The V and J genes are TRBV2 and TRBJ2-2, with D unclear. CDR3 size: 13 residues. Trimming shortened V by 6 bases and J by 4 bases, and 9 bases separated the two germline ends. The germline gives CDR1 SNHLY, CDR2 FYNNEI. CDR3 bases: TGTGCCAGCAGGGACCGACTCACCGGGGAGCTGTTTTTT. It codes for CASRDRLTGELFF.

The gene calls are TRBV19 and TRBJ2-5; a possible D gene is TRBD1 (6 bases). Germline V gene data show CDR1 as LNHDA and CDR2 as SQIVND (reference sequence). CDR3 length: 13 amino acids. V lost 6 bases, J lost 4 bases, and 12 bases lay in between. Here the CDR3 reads CASRATGLETQYF. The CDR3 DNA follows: TGTGCCAGTAGAGCCACAGGGCTAGAGACCCAGTACTTC.

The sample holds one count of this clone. The CDR3 sequence: CASSGMSNQPQHF. The CDR3 region has the DNA TGTGCCAGCAGCGGGATGAGCAATCAGCCCCAGCATTTT. The rearrangement links TRBV6-5 to TRBJ1-5; D is undetermined. V shed 6 bases and J shed 1 base, with 7 bases lying between them. The CDR3 length is 13 residues. The germline gives CDR1 MNHEY, CDR2 SVGAGI.

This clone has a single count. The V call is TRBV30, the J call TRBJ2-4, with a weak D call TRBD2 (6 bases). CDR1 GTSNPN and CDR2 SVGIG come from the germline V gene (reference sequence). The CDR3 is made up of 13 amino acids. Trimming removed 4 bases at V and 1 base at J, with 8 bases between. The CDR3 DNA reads TGTGCCTGGACGGAGGGTGCCAAAAACATTCAGTACTTC. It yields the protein CAWTEGAKNIQYF.

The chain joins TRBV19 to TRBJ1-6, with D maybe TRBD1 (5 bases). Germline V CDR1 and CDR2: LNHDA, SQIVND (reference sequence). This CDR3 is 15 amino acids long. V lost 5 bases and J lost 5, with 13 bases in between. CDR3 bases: TGTGCCAGTAGTGGGGGGTGGTCCCATAATTCACCCCTCCACTTT. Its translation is CASSGGWSHNSPLHF.

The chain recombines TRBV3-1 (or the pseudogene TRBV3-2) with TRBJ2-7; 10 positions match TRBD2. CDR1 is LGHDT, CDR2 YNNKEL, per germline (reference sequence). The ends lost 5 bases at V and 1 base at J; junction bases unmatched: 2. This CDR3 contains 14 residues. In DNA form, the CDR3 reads TGTGCCAGCAGCTATAGCGGGGGGTCCTACGAGCAGTACTTC. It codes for CASSYSGGSYEQYF.

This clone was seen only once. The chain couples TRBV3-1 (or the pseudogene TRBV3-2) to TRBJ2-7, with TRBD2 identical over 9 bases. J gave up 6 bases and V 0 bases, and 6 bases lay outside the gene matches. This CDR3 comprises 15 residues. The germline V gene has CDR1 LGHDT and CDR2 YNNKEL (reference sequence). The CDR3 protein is CASSQDPLAGSEQYF. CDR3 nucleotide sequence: TGTGCCAGCAGCCAAGACCCGCTAGCGGGGAGCGAGCAGTACTTC.

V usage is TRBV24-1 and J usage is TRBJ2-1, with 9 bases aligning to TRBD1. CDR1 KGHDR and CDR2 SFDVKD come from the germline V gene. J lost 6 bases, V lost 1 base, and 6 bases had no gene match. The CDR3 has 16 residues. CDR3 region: CATSDFGTGGRNEQFF. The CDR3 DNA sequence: TGTGCCACCAGTGATTTTGGAACAGGGGGCCGCAATGAGCAGTTCTTC.

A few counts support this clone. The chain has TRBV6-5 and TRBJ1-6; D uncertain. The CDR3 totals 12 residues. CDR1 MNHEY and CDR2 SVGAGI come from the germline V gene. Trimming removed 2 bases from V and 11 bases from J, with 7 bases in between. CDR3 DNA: TGTGCCAGCAGTTACGGTTCCCCACCCCTCCACTTT. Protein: CASSYGSPPLHF.

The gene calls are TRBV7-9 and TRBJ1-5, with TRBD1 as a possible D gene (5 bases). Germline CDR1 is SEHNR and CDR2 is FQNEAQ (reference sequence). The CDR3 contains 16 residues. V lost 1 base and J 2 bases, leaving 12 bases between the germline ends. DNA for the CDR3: TGTGCCAGCAGCTTAGGTGTGGGGGAAGGCAATCAGCCCCAGCATTTT. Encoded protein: CASSLGVGEGNQPQHF.

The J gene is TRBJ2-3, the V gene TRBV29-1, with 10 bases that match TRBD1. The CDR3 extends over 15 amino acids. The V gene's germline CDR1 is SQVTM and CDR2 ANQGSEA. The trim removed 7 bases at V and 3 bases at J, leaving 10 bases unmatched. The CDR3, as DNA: TGCAGCGCGGTCGGGACAGGGGAAAGTACAGATACGCAGTATTTT. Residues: CSAVGTGESTDTQYF.

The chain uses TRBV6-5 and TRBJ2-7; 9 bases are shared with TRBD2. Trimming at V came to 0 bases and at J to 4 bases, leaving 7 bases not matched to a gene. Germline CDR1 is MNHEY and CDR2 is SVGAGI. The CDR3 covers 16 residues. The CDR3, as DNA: TGTGCCAGCAGTTACTCGGGCGGGACTAGCTCATACGAGCAGTACTTC. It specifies CASSYSGGTSSYEQYF.

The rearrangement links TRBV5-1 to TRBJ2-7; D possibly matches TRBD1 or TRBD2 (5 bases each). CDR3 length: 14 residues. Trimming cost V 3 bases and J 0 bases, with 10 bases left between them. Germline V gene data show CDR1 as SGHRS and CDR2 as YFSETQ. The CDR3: CASSSPGTSYEQYF. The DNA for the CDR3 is TGCGCCAGCAGCTCCCCCGGGACCTCCTACGAGCAGTACTTC.

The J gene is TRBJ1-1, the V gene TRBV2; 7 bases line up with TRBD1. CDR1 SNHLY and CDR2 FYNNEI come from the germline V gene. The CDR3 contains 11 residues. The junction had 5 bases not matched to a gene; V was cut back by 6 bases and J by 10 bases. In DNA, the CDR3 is TGTGCCAGCAGCGCCAGGGGGGGAGCTTTCTTT. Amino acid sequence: CASSARGGAFF.

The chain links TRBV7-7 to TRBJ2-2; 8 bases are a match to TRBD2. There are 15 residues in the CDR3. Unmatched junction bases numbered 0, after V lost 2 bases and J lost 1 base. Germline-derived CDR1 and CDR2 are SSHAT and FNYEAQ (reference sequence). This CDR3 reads CASSLTSGNTGELFF. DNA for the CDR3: TGTGCCAGCAGCTTAACTAGCGGGAACACCGGGGAGCTGTTTTTT. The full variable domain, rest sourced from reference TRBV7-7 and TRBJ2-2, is GAGVSQSPRYKVTKRGQDVTLRCDPISSHATLYWYQQALGQGPEFLTYFNYEAQPDKSGLPSDRFSAERPEGSISTLTIQRTEQRDSAMYRCASSLTSGNTGELFFGEGSRLTVL.

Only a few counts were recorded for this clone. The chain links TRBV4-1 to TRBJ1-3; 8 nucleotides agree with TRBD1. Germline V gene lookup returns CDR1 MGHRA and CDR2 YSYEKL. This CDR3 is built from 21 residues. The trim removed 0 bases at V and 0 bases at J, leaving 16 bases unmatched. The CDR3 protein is CASSQDSRGRGKVFSGNTIYF. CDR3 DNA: TGCGCCAGCAGCCAAGATAGCAGGGGGCGAGGAAAAGTTTTCTCTGGAAACACCATATATTTT.

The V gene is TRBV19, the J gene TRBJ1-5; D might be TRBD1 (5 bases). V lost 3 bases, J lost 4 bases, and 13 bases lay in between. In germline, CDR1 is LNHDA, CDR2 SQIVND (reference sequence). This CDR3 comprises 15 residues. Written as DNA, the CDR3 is TGTGCCAGTAGTATGAGCAGGGCCGGTAATCAGCCCCAGCATTTT. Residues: CASSMSRAGNQPQHF.

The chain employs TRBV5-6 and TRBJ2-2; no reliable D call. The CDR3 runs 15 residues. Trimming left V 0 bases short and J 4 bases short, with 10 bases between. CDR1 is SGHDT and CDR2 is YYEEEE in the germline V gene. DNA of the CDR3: TGTGCCAGCAGCTTGGGGGTTGTGGGCACCGGGGAGCTGTTTTTT. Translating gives CASSLGVVGTGELFF.

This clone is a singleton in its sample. The CDR3 loop reads CASSIGPSVGGYEKLFF. The CDR3 bases are TGTGCCAGTAGTATAGGCCCCTCCGTCGGAGGGTATGAAAAACTGTTTTTT. The V call is TRBV19, the J call TRBJ1-4; D not resolved. Trimming took 1 base from V and 6 from J, leaving 18 bases between them. Germline CDR1 LNHDA, CDR2 SQIVND (reference sequence). CDR3 length: 17 amino acids.

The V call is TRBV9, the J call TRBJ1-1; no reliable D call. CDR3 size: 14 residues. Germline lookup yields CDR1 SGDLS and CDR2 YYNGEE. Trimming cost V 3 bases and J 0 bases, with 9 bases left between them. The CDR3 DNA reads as TGTGCCAGCAGCGCTGGGCTCATGAACACTGAAGCTTTCTTT. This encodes CASSAGLMNTEAFF.

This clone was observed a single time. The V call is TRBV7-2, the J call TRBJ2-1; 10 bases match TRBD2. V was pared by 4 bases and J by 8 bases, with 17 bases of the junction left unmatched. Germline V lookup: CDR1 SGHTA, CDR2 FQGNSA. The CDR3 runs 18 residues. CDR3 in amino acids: CASSSSLLAGVIGHEQFF. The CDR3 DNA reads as TGTGCCAGCAGCTCCAGCCTCCTAGCGGGAGTGATCGGGCATGAGCAGTTCTTC. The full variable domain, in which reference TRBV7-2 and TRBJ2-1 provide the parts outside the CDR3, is GAGVSQSPSNKVTEKGKDVELRCDPISGHTALYWYRQSLGQGLEFLIYFQGNSAPDKSGLPSDRFSAERTGGSVSTLTIQRTQQEDSAVYLCASSSSLLAGVIGHEQFFGPGTRLTVL.

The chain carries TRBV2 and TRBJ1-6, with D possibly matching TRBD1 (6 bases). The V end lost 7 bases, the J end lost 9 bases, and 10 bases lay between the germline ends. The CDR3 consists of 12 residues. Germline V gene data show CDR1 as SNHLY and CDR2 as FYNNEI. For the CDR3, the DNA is TGTGCCAGCAACAGGGTTGGTTCACCCCTCCACTTT. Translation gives CASNRVGSPLHF. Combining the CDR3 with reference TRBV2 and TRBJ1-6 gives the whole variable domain EPEVTQTPSHQVTQMGQEVILRCVPISNHLYFYWYRQILGQKVEFLVSFYNNEISEKSEIFDDQFSVERPDGSNFTLKIRSTKLEDSAMYFCASNRVGSPLHFGNGTRLTVT.

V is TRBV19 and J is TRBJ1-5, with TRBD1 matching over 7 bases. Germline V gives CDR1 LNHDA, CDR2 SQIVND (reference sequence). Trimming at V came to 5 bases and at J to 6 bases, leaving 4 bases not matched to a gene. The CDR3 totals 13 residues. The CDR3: CASSDRAFQPQHF. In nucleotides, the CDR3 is TGTGCCAGTAGTGACAGGGCCTTTCAGCCCCAGCATTTT.

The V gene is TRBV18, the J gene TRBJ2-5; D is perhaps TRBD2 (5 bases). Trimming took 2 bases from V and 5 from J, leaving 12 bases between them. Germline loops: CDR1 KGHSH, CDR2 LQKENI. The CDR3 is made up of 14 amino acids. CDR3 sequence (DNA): TGTGCCAGCTCACCAGGACGGGGTTTGGAGACCCAGTACTTC. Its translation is CASSPGRGLETQYF.

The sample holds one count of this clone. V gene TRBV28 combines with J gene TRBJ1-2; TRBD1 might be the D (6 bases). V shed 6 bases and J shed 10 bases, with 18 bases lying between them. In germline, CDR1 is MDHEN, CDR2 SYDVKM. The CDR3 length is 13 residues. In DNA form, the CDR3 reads TGTGCCAGCAGCTACGGGACACCCAAGCTCTACACCTTC. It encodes CASSYGTPKLYTF.

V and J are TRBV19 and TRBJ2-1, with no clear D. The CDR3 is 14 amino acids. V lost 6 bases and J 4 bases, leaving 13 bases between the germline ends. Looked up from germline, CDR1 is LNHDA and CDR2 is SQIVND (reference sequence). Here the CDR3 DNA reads TGTGCCAGTAGGTCAGTGGAACTTTACAATGAGCAGTTCTTC. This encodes CASRSVELYNEQFF. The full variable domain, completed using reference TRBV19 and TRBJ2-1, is DGGITQSPKYLFRKEGQNVTLSCEQNLNHDAMYWYRQDPGQGLRLIYYSQIVNDFQKGDIAEGYSVSREKKESFPLTVTSAQKNPTAFYLCASRSVELYNEQFFGPGTRLTVL.

Here the CDR3 DNA reads TGTGCCAGCAGCGCAGAACTTGACGGAGAGGGTTATAGCAATCAGCCCCAGCATTTT. This sequence encodes CASSAELDGEGYSNQPQHF. V is TRBV9 and J is TRBJ1-5, with no clear D. Germline loops: CDR1 SGDLS, CDR2 YYNGEE. Trimming stripped 3 bases from V and 0 bases from J, with 22 bases between. This CDR3 spans 19 amino acids.

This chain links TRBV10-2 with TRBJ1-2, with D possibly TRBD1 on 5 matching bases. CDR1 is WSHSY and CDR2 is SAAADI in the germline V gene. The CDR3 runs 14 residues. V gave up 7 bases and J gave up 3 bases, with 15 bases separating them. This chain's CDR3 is CASKLAGSDYGYTF. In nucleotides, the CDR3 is TGCGCCAGCAAACTAGCAGGGTCGGACTATGGCTACACCTTC.